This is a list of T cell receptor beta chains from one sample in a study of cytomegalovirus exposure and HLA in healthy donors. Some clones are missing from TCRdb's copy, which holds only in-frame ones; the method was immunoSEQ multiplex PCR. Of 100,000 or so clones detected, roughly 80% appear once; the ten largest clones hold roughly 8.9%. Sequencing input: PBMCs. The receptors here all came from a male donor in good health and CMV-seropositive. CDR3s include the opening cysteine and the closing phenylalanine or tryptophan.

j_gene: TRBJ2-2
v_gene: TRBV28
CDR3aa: CASSSAPGQYTGELFF

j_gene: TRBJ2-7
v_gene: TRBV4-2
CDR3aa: CASSPSGTSGFPYEQYF

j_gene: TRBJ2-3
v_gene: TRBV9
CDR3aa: CASSVGDIDTDTQYF

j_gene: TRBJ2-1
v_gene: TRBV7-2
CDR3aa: CASSEGRGYEQLF

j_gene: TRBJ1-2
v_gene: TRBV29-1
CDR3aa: CSVDIQARDGYTF

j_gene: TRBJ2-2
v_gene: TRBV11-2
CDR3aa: CASSLGQVGSTGELFF

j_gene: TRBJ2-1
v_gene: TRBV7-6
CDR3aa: CASSLNPSGSSDYNEQFF

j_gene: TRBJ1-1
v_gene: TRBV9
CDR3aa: CASSVTTGMNTEAFF

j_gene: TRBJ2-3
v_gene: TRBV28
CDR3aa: CASSNRVLGTDTQYF

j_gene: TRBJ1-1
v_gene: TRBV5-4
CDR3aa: CASSLAGGLNTEAFF

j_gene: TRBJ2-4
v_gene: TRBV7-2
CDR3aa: CASSLLVGENSQYF

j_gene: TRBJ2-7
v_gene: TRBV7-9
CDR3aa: CASSSGTSGRFRLYEQYF

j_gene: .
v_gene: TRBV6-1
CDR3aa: CASSQTGNYEQYF

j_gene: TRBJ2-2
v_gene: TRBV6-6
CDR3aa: CASIRTGEGGELFF

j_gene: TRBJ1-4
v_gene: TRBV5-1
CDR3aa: CASSLAGDEKLFF

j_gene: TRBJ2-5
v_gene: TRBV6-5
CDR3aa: CASSRTSGAQETQYF

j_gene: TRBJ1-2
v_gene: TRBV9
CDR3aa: CASSPPEPGSYGYTF

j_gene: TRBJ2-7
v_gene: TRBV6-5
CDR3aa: CASTNGQSYEQYF

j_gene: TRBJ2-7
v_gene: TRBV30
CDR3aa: CAWSVTGPYSYEQYF

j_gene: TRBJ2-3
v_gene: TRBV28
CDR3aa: CASRGTGGGGTDTQYF

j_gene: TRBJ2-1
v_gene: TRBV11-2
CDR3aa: CASSLVYLAGGSRVNEQFF

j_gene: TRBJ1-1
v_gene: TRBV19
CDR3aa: CASSARDRGRTNTEAFF

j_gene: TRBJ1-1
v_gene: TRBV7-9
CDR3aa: CASSFQGAGTEAFF

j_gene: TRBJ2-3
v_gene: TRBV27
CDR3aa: CASSLSRTTDTQYF

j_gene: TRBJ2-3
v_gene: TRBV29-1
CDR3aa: CSVEVGVPDTQYF

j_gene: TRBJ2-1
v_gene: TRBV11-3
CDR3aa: CASSPRTSGNSNEQFF

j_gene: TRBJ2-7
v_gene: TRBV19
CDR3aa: CASSPSEANYEQYF

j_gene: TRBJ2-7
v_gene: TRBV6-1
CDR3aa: CASSPTGIRYEQYF

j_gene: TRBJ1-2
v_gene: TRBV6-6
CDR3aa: CASSIPTGGGYTF

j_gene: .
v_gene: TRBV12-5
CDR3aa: CASGSGQGAYEQYF

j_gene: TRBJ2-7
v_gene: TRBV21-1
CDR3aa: CASSLQLAGRPYEQYF

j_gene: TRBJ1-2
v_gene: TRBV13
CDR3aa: CASSLKSVYGYTF

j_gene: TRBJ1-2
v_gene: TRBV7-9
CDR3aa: CSSSSLGPTGAVSHGYTF

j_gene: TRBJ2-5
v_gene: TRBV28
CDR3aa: CASRPGAGTQETQYF

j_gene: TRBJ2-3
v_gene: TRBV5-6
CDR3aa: CASSQGVGQGGDTQYF

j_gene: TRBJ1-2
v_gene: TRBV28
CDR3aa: CASTLRGYGYTF

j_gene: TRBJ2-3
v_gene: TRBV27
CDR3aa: CASSPSSGWGGTDTQYF

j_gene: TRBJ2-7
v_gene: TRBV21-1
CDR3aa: CASSPQGRVDEQYF

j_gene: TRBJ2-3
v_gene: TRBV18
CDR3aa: CASSPSSEADTQYF

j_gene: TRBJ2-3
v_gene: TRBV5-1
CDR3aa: CASSLRVGASGTTDTQYF

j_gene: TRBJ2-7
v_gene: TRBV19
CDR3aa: CASSPPGEAEQYF